The entry below describes one T cell receptor beta chain. What it binds is not known. There are 12 residues in the CDR3. Per germline, CDR1 SQVTM and CDR2 ANQGSEA. Deletions cut 1 base from V and 7 bases from J, with 10 bases between. These data come from a study of T cell clonotyping in hematopoietic cell transplantation. General study points: Graft donor and pretransplant recipient Inverse Simpson Index values predicted broader posttransplant TCR diversity.

Some clones are missing from TCRdb's copy, which holds only in-frame ones; the method was immunoSEQ multiplex PCR. The sample comprises nearly 9,500 clones, approximately 96% of which are singletons, and about 2.4% rests with the top ten. Recipients were bled about 28 days pretransplant and at posttransplant days 30, 100, 180. This TCR was sampled from a male patient aged 55 to 69 who had an allogeneic stem cell transplant from a related donor, so the T cells may come from the graft donor. Some clones in this sample may be carry-over from other donors' samples. Here the sequenced sample was peripheral blood mononuclear cells, taken 100 days after allogeneic stem cell transplant. The chain links TRBV29-1 to TRBJ1-2; D remains unclear. CDR3 residues: CSVEVDLSGYTF. CDR3 sequence (DNA): TGCAGCGTTGAAGTGGACCTTTCTGGCTACACCTTC.